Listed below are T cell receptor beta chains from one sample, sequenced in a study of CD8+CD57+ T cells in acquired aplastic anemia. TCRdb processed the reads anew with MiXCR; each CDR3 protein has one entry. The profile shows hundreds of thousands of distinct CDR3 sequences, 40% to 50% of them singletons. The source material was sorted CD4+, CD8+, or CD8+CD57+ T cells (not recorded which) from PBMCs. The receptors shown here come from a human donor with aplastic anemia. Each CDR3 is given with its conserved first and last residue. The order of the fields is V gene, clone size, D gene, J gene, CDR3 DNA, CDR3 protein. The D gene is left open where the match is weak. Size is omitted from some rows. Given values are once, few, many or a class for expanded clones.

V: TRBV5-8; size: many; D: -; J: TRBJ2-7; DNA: TGTGCCAGCAGCTTGGAGGGGGTCAGCTACGAGCAGTACTTC; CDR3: CASSLEGVSYEQYF
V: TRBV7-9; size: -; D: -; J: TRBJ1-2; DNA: TGTGCCAGCAGCTTTCCGGGTGCTAACTATGGCTACACCTTC; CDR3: CASSFPGANYGYTF
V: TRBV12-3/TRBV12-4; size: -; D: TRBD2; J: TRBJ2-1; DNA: TGTGCCAGCAGTGAACGGCTAGCGGGAGGCAATGAGCAGTTCTTC; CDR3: CASSERLAGGNEQFF
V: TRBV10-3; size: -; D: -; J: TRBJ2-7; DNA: TGTGCCAGCAGTGGGAGGGAGGGGGACCCCTACGAGCAGTACTTC; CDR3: CASSGREGDPYEQYF
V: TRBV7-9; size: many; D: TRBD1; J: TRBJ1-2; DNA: TGTGCCAGCAGCTCTAGTAGACAGGGTCTCTATGGCTACACCTTC; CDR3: CASSSSRQGLYGYTF
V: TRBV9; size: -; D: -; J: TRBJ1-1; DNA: TGTGCCAGCAGCGCCGAACCAGGGAACACTGAAGCTTTCTTT; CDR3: CASSAEPGNTEAFF
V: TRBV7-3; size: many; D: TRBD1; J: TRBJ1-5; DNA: TGTGCCAGCAGCTTAGAGGCAGGGGGCCGGCAGCCCCAGCATTTT; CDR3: CASSLEAGGRQPQHF
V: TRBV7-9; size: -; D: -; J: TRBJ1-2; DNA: TGTGCCAGCAGCTTAGGTCGGGGAGGGCTCTATGGCTACACCTTC; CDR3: CASSLGRGGLYGYTF
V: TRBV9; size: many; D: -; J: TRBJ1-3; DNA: TGTGCCAGCAGCTTGGGACACATCTCTGGAAACACCATATATTTT; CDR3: CASSLGHISGNTIYF
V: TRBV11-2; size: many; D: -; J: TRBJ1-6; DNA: TGTGCCAGCAGCTTGTCTCAAATTACGAATTCACCCCTCCACTTT; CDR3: CASSLSQITNSPLHF
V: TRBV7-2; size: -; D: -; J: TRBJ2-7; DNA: TGTGCCAGCAGCTTAGTCGTAGCCGAGCAGTACTTC; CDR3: CASSLVVAEQYF
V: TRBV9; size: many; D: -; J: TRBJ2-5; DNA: TGTGCCAGCAGCGACACTGAGACCCAGTACTTC; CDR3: CASSDTETQYF
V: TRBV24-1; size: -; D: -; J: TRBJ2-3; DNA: TGTGCCACCAGTCAGGTGTCTACGCGTACGCAGTATTTT; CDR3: CATSQVSTRTQYF
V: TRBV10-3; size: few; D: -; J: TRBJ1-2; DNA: TGTGCCATCAGCGACAGCTCGTCTAACTATGGCTACACCTTC; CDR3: CAISDSSSNYGYTF
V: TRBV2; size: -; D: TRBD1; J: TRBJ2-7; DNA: TGTGCCAGCAGGACCGGGACAGTATCTGAAGAGCAGTACTTC; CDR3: CASRTGTVSEEQYF
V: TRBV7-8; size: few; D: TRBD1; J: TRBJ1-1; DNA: TGTGCCAGCAGTTTATCTTACGCCACAGGGGGTTGTACTGAAGCTTTCTTT; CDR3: CASSLSYATGGCTEAFF
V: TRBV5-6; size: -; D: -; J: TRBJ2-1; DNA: TGTGCCAGCAGCTTGAGACTAGTGGGGGTTGAGCAGTTCTTC; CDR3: CASSLRLVGVEQFF
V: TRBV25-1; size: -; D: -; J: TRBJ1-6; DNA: TGTGCCACGAACAGGGACGATTCACCCCTCCACTTT; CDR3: CATNRDDSPLHF
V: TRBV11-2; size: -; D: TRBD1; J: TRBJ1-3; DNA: TGTGCCAGCAGCTTAGTAACAGGGGGCACTGGAAACACCATATATTTT; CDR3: CASSLVTGGTGNTIYF
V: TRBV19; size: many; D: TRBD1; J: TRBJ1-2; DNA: TGTGCCAGTAGTGCCCTAGACAGGGGGCGCATCTTCTATGGCTACACCTTC; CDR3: CASSALDRGRIFYGYTF
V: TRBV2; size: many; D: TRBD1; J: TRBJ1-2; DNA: TGTGCCAACGACAGGGCTCATGGCTACACCTTC; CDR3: CANDRAHGYTF
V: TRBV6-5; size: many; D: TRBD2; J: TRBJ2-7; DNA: TGTGCCAGCAGTTTCGAGACTAGCGGTGCCTACGAGCAGTACTTC; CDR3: CASSFETSGAYEQYF
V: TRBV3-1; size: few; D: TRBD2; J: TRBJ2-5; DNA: TGTGCCAGCAGCCAGGGACTAGCGTTATTGGAGACCCAGTACTTC; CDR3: CASSQGLALLETQYF
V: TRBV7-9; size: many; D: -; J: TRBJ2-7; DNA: TGTGCCAGCAGCTTATCGGGACCGGACTACGAGCAGTACTTC; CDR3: CASSLSGPDYEQYF